These 17 T cell receptor beta chains were all obtained from the same sample, sequenced in a study of T-cell reconstitution after alpha-beta-depleted transplantation in children. Researchers prepared the TCRbeta library using unique molecular identifiers, the study reports. TCRdb processed the PCR reads anew with MiXCR; each CDR3 protein has one entry. Of roughly 670,000 distinct CDR3 sequences detected, roughly 14% appear once; the ten largest clones hold roughly 0.77%. Sequences were derived from PBMCs, sampled before TCRalphabeta/CD19-depleted stem cell transplant. The receptors were sampled from a girl aged 2 to 9 with congenital amegakaryocytic thrombocytopenia, due to receive a stem cell transplant.

The CDR3 sequence is CASSPLSGRVTDTQYF. The CDR3 coding sequence is TGTGCCAGCAGCCCTCTAAGCGGGCGGGTCACAGATACGCAGTATTTT. The chain combines TRBV14 with TRBJ2-3, with D perhaps matching TRBD2 (6 bases). The V gene lost 4 bases and the J gene lost 2 bases, with 16 bases spanning the gap. Germline V CDR1 and CDR2: SGHDN, FVKESK. The length of the CDR3 is 16 residues.

This clonotype showed up many times. The chain combines TRBV20-1 with TRBJ1-3; possibly TRBD1 for D (5 bases). V was trimmed by 0 bases and J by 4 bases, leaving 10 bases between them. CDR1 DFQATT and CDR2 SNEGSKA come from the germline V gene (reference sequence). CDR3 length: 14 amino acids. The CDR3 region is CSAREGLSGNTIYF. CDR3 nucleotides: TGCAGTGCTAGAGAGGGACTCTCCGGAAACACCATATATTTT.

The sample holds many counts of this clonotype. The chain has TRBV12-5 and TRBJ2-7; tentative D call: TRBD1 (9 bases). The V end was cut by 2 bases, the J end by 2 bases, with 28 bases between. Germline V gene data show CDR1 as LGHNT and CDR2 as FRNRAP. The CDR3 consists of 20 residues. The chain's CDR3 is CASGLLTGGLLLAEPYEQYF. Written as DNA, the CDR3 is TGTGCTAGTGGTTTGTTAACAGGGGGCCTATTACTAGCGGAACCCTACGAGCAGTACTTC.

In this sample, this clonotype turned up many times. V and J are TRBV5-1 and TRBJ2-6; D is ambiguous. V was clipped by 4 bases and J by 0 bases, with 8 bases between them. Germline V gene sequence: CDR1 SGHRS, CDR2 YFSETQ. The CDR3 is made up of 15 amino acids. The CDR3 region has the DNA TGCGCCAGCAGCGGTTGGAGCTCTGGGGCCAACGTCCTGACTTTC. It yields the protein CASSGWSSGANVLTF.

The rearrangement uses TRBV11-2 and TRBJ2-1, with 9 bases matching TRBD2. This CDR3 has 19 amino acids. J lost 15 bases, V lost 5 bases, and 29 bases had no gene match. Per the germline V gene, CDR1 is SGHAT and CDR2 is FQNNGV. As DNA, the CDR3 is TGTGCCAGCAGCCCCTCCCATTTAGCTCGGCGGACTAGCGCCGAGGGTCTGTTCTTC. It yields the protein CASSPSHLARRTSAEGLFF.

This clonotype showed up just a few times. The chain joins TRBV3-1 to TRBJ2-7; maybe TRBD2 (5 bases). Between the trimmed V and J ends, which lost 2 bases and 2 bases, there was a span of 10 bases. CDR1 and CDR2 from the germline V gene are LGHDT and YNNKEL (reference sequence). CDR3 size: 14 residues. Here the CDR3 reads CASSQLETTYEQYF. CDR3 in DNA: TGTGCCAGCAGCCAATTAGAGACTACCTACGAGCAGTACTTC.

Note on this clonotype: The CDR3 ends on some other residue instead of the conserved phenylalanine or tryptophan, so this is likely a read error. The CDR3 coding sequence is TGTGCCAGCAGCTTTCGGGTCCTAGAGACCCAGTACCTC. Protein: CASSFRVLETQYL. This chain joins TRBV7-6 and TRBJ2-5; D unclear. Per germline, CDR1 SGHVS and CDR2 FNYEAQ. There are 13 residues in the CDR3. Between the trimmed V and J ends, which lost 3 bases and 4 bases, there was a span of 9 bases.

The table lists this clonotype with a few counts. Here the CDR3 reads CASSLAGQTNTGELFF. CDR3 nucleotides: TGCGCCAGCAGCTTGGCGGGACAGACGAACACCGGGGAGCTGTTTTTT. The V call is TRBV5-1, the J call TRBJ2-2; 7 positions agree with TRBD1. The CDR3 length is 16 residues. After removal of 0 bases from V and 0 bases from J, the junction contained 2 bases not matched to a gene. Germline V gene sequence: CDR1 SGHRS, CDR2 YFSETQ.

In its sample, this clonotype was seen many times. This chain links TRBV12-3 or TRBV12-4 with TRBJ1-2; the match to TRBD1 covers 8 bases. The J segment lost 2 bases and the V segment lost 5 bases, leaving 10 bases of the junction unmatched. The CDR3 loop spans 16 amino acids. The CDR3 region is CASSPQGAISNYGYTF. The CDR3, as DNA: TGTGCCAGCAGTCCCCAGGGGGCAATATCCAACTATGGCTACACCTTC.

This clonotype came up many times. This chain joins TRBV28 and TRBJ2-7; D might be TRBD2 (6 bases). V was trimmed by 7 bases and J by 2 bases, leaving 18 bases between them. CDR1 is MDHEN, CDR2 SYDVKM, per germline. CDR3 length: 15 residues. CDR3 DNA sequence: TGTGCCAGCAACAACCTGCTCCGGGAGCCCTACGAGCAGTACTTC. Its protein is CASNNLLREPYEQYF.

The chain uses TRBV20-1 and TRBJ1-6; D is possibly TRBD1 (6 bases). The CDR3 spans 13 residues. V was cut by 5 bases and J by 7 bases, with 12 bases left in between. Germline V CDR1 and CDR2: DFQATT, SNEGSKA (reference sequence). The CDR3 loop reads CSAGTGWNSPLHF. CDR3 DNA sequence: TGCAGTGCTGGTACAGGGTGGAATTCACCCCTCCACTTT.

This rearrangement joins TRBV20-1 to TRBJ2-7, with TRBD2 identical over 9 bases. The CDR3 runs to 16 residues. Germline V CDR1 and CDR2: DFQATT, SNEGSKA (reference sequence). V was clipped by 5 bases and J by 2 bases; unmatched bases: 13. CDR3 sequence: CSAAGGASGTPYEQYF. CDR3 DNA sequence: TGCAGTGCTGCGGGAGGGGCTAGCGGGACTCCCTACGAGCAGTACTTC.

The J gene is TRBJ1-2, the V gene TRBV6-1; unclear D gene. Germline CDR1 reads MNHNS; CDR2 reads SASEGT. Between the trimmed V and J ends, which lost 6 bases and 2 bases, there was a span of 10 bases. This CDR3 comprises 13 residues. The DNA of the CDR3 is TGTGCCAGCAGACCCGGGGTAAACTATGGCTACACCTTC. Translation: CASRPGVNYGYTF.

This clonotype was seen many times. The V call is TRBV10-3, the J call TRBJ2-3, with D possibly called TRBD1 or TRBD2 (5 bases each). The CDR3 is 14 residues long. Between the trimmed V and J ends, which lost 4 bases and 3 bases, there was a span of 11 bases. The germline V gene encodes CDR1 ENHRY and CDR2 SYGVKD. The CDR3 DNA sequence: TGTGCCATCAGTGGGGGGACGCCTACAGATACGCAGTATTTT. Translating gives CAISGGTPTDTQYF.

The gene calls are TRBV5-1 and TRBJ2-3, with 7 bases lining up with TRBD2. Trimming cost V 4 bases and J 0 bases; bases outside gene matches: 8. Germline V lookup: CDR1 SGHRS, CDR2 YFSETQ. The CDR3 has 16 amino acids. In DNA, the CDR3 is TGCGCCAGCAGCCCAGAGCGGGGTCCTAGCACAGATACGCAGTATTTT. Residues: CASSPERGPSTDTQYF.

This clonotype occurred a few times. This rearrangement joins TRBV20-1 to TRBJ2-3; 9 bases map to TRBD1. The CDR3 is 14 amino acids. The J segment lost 4 bases and the V segment lost 0 bases, leaving 2 bases of the junction unmatched. Germline assignment: CDR1 DFQATT and CDR2 SNEGSKA (reference sequence). CDR3: CSARDWDRADTQYF. The CDR3 coding sequence is TGCAGTGCTAGAGATTGGGACAGGGCAGATACGCAGTATTTT.

This clonotype was recorded at least ten times. This chain uses TRBV5-1 with TRBJ2-1; 14 bases line up with TRBD2. Per germline, CDR1 SGHRS and CDR2 YFSETQ. Trimming cost V 1 base and J 4 bases; bases outside gene matches: 10. This CDR3 has 19 amino acids. CDR3 nucleotide sequence: TGCGCCAGCAGCTTGAGACTAGCGGGAGGGCCGACCTCTTACAATGAGCAGTTCTTC. The encoded protein is CASSLRLAGGPTSYNEQFF.